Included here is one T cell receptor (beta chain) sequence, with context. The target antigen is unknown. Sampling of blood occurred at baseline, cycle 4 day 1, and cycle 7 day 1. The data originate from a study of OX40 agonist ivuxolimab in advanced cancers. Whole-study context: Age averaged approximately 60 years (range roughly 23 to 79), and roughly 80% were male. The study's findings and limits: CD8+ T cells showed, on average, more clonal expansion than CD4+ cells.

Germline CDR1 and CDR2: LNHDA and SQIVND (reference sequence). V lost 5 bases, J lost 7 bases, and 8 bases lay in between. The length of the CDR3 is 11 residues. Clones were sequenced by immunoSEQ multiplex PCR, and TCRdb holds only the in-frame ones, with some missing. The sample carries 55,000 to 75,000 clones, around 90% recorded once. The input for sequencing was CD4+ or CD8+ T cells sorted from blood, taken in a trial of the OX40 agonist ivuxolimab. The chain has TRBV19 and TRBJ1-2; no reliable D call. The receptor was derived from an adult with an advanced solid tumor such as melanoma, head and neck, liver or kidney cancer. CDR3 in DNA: TGTGCCAGTAGTGCTGGACGTGGCTACACCTTC. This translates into CASSAGRGYTF.